This T cell receptor (beta chain) was found in a study of early T cells in non-severe SARS-CoV-2 infection. Study-wide results and caveats: Sequences matched to VDJdb favored anti-spike CD8 responses, while private and CD4 specificities were missed.

V was clipped by 0 bases and J by 0 bases; unmatched bases: 15. CDR3 size: 23 residues. The germline gives CDR1 SGHNT, CDR2 YENEEA. This clonotype was seen ten or more times. The antigen is undetermined. The TCR library protocol attached unique molecular identifiers to the individual cDNA molecules. TCRdb reprocessed the 5' RACE reads via MiXCR and lists one record per CDR3 protein. This table holds approximately 80,000 distinct CDR3 sequences, over 9.5% found once. The TCR comes from an adult who was a healthcare worker with PCR-confirmed SARS-CoV-2 infection or an uninfected control (not recorded which). The chain couples TRBV11-3 to TRBJ2-1; 15 bases align to TRBD2. Material for sequencing was whole blood. CDR3 bases: TGTGCCAGCAGCTTAGATTTCGCCACGCCCGGGACTAGCGGGGGGAGCTCCTACAATGAGCAGTTCTTC. Protein product: CASSLDFATPGTSGGSSYNEQFF.